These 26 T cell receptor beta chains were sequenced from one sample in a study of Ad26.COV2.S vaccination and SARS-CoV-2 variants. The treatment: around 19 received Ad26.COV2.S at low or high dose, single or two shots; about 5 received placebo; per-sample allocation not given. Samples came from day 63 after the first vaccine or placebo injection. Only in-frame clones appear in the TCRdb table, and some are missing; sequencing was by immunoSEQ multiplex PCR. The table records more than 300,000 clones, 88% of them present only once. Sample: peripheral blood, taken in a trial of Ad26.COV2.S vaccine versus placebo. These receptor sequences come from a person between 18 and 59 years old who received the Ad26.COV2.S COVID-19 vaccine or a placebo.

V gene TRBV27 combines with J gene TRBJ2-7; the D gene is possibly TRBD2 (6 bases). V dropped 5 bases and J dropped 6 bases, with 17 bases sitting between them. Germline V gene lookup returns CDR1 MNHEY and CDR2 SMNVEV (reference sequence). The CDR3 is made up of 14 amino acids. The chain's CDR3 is CASSPHSDSGEQYF. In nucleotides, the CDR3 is TGTGCCAGCAGTCCCCACTCCGATAGCGGCGAGCAGTACTTC.

Written as DNA, the CDR3 is TGCGCCAGCAGCCCCGGGGGACAGATTAACTATGGCTACACCTTC. This translates into CASSPGGQINYGYTF. This chain uses TRBV5-1 with TRBJ1-2; 7 positions match TRBD1. Trimming took 4 bases from V and 1 from J; bases not matched to a gene: 7. Looked up from germline, CDR1 is SGHRS and CDR2 is YFSETQ. The CDR3 sequence is 15 residues long. Full variable domain (outside the CDR3, taken from reference TRBV5-1 and TRBJ1-2): KAGVTQTPRYLIKTRGQQVTLSCSPISGHRSVSWYQQTPGQGLQFLFEYFSETQRNKGNFPGRFSGRQFSNSRSEMNVSTLELGDSALYLCASSPGGQINYGYTFGSGTRLTVV.

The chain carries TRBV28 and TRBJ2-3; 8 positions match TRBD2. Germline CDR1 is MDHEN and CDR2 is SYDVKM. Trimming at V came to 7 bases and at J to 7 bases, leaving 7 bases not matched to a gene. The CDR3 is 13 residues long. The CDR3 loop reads CASTGGGRNTQYF. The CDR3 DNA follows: TGTGCCAGCACCGGGGGGGGGAGGAATACGCAGTATTTT.

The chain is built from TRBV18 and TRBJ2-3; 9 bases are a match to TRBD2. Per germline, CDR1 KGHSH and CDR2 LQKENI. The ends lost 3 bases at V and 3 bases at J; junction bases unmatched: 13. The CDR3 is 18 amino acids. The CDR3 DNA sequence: TGTGCCAGCTCACCCCCTGGCGGGGGGGTCATGAGAACAGATACGCAGTATTTT. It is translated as CASSPPGGGVMRTDTQYF.

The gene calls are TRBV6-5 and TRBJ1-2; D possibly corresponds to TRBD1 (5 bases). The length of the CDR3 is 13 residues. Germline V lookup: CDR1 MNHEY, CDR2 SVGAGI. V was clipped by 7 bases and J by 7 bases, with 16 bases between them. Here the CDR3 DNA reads TGTGCCAGCAATTTACAGGAGTTAATTGGCTACACCTTC. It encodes CASNLQELIGYTF.

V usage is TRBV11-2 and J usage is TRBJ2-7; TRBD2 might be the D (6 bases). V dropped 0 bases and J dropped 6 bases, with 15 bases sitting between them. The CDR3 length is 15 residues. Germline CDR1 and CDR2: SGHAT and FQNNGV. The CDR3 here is CASSLEVTGEREQYF. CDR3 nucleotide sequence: TGTGCCAGCAGCTTAGAAGTGACGGGGGAACGCGAGCAGTACTTC.

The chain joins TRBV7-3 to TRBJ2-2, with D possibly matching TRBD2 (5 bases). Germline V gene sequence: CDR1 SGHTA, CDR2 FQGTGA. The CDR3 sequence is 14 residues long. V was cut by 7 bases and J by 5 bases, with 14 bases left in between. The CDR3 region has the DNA TGTGCCAGCAATCAAAATGGAGGTACCGGGGAGCTGTTTTTT. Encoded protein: CASNQNGGTGELFF.

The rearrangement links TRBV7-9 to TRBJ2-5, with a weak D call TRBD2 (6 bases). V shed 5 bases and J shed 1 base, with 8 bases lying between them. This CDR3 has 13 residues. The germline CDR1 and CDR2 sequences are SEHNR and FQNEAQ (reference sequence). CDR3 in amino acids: CASSQGLQETQYF. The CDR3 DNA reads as TGTGCCAGCAGCCAGGGACTCCAAGAGACCCAGTACTTC.

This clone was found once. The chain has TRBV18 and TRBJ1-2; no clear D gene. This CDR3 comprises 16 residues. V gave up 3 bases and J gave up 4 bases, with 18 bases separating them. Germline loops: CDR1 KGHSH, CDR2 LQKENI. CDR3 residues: CASSPFDTEWGYGYTF. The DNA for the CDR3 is TGTGCCAGCTCACCTTTTGACACCGAATGGGGCTATGGCTACACCTTC.

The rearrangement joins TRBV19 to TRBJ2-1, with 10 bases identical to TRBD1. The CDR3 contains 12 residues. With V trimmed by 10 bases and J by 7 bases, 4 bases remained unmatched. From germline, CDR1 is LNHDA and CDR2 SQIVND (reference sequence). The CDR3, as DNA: TGTGCCACACGGACAGGGGGGAATGAGCAGTTCTTC. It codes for CATRTGGNEQFF.

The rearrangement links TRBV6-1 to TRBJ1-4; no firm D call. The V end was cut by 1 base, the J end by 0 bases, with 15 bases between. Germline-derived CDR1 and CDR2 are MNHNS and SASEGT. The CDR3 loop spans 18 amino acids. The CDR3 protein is CASSEGKAPAATNEKLFF. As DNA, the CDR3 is TGTGCCAGCAGTGAAGGAAAGGCCCCGGCCGCAACTAATGAAAAACTGTTTTTT.

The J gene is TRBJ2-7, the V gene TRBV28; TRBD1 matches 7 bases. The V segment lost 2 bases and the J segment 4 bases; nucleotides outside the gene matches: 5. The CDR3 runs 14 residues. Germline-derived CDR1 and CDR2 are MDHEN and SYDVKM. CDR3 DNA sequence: TGTGCCAGCAGTTTAGAACAGGGGACGTACGAGCAGTACTTC. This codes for CASSLEQGTYEQYF.

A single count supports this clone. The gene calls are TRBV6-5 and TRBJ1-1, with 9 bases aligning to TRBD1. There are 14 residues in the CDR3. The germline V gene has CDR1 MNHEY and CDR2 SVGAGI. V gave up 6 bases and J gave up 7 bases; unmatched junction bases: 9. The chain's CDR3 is CASRLWDREIEAFF. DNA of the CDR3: TGTGCCAGCAGATTATGGGACAGGGAGATTGAAGCTTTCTTT.

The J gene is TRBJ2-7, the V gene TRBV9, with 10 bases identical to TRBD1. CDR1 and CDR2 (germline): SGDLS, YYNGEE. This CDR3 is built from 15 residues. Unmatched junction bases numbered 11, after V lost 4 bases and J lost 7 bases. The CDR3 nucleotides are TGTGCCAGCAGCACCTTGACAGGGGGCTCGAGGGAGCAGTACTTC. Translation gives CASSTLTGGSREQYF.

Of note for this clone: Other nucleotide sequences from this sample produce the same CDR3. The CDR3 is CASSQGTGETQYF. In nucleotides, the CDR3 is TGCGCCAGCAGCCAAGGGACGGGCGAGACCCAGTACTTC. The J gene is TRBJ2-5, the V gene TRBV4-3; D is undetermined. The CDR3 extends over 13 amino acids. Germline CDR1 and CDR2: LGHNA and YSLEER. V lost 1 base and J 5 bases, leaving 8 bases between the germline ends.

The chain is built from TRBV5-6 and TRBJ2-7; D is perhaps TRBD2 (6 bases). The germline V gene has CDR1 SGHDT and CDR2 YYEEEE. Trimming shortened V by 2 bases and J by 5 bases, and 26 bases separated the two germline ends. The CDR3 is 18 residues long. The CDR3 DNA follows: TGTGCCAGCAGCTTACCCTATATAGGAGTAGCGGCTGGGGACGAGCAGTACTTC. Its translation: CASSLPYIGVAAGDEQYF.

CDR3 sequence (DNA): TGTGCCAGCAGTGACTCGTGGCCAGGAGGGGCCAACGTCCTGACTTTC. It specifies CASSDSWPGGANVLTF. The chain combines TRBV6-4 with TRBJ2-6; D gene ambiguous. Trimming stripped 0 bases from V and 4 bases from J, with 10 bases between. Germline CDR1 reads MRHNA; CDR2 reads SNTAGT. CDR3 size: 16 residues.

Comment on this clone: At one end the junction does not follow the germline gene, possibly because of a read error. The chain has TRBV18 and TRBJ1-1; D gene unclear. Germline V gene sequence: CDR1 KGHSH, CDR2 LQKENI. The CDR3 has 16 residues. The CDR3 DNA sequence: TGTGCCAGCTCACTCACGATCTCAACAGTGAACACTGAAACTTTCTTT. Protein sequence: CASSLTISTVNTETFF.

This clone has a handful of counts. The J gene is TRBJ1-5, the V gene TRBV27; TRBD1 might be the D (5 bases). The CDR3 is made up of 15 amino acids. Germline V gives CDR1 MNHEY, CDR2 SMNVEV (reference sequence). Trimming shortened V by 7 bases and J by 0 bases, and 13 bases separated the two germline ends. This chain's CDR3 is CASKTNRYSNQPQHF. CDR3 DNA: TGTGCCAGCAAAACAAACAGGTATAGCAATCAGCCCCAGCATTTT.

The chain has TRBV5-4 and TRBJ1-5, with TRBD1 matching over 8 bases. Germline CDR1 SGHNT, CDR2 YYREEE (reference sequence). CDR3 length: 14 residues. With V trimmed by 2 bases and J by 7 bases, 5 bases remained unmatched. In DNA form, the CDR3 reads TGTGCCAGCAGCTTCGCAGGGGGCGGCCAGCCCCAGCATTTT. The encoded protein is CASSFAGGGQPQHF.

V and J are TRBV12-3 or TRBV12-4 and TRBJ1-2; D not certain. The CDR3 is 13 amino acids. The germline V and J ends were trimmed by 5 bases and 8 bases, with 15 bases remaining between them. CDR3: CASSPAGAEGYTF. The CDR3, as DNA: TGTGCCAGCAGTCCGGCGGGAGCGGAGGGCTACACCTTC.

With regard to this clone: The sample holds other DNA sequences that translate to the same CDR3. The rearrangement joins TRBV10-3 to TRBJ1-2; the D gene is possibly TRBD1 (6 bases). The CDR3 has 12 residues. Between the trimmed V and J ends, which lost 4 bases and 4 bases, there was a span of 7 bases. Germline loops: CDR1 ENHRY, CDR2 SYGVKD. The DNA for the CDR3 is TGTGCCATCAGTGGGACAGCCTATGGCTACACCTTC. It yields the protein CAISGTAYGYTF.

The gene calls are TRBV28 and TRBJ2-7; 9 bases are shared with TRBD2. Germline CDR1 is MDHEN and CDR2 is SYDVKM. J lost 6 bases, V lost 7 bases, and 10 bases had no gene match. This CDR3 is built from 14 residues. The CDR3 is CASTPPAGGREQYF. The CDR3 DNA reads TGTGCCAGCACCCCCCCGGCGGGAGGGCGCGAGCAGTACTTC. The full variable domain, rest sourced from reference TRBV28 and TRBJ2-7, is DVKVTQSSRYLVKRTGEKVFLECVQDMDHENMFWYRQDPGLGLRLIYFSYDVKMKEKGDIPEGYSVSREKKERFSLILESASTNQTSMYLCASTPPAGGREQYFGPGTRLTVT.

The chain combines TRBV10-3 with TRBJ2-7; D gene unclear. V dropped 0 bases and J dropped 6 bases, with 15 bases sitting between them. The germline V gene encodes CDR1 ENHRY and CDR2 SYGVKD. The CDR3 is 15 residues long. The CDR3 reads CAISESTRSRREQYF. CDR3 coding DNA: TGTGCCATCAGTGAGTCGACTCGGTCCAGGCGCGAGCAGTACTTC.

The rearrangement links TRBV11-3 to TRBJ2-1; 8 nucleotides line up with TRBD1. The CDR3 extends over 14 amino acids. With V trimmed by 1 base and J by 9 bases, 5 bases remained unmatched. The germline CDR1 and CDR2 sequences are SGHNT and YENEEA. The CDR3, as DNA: TGTGCCAGCAGCTTAGGCCCAGGGGGCTCTGAGCAGTTCTTC. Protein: CASSLGPGGSEQFF.

Written as DNA, the CDR3 is TGTGCCATCAGTGTAGACGGGTCAAGCAGCAATGAGCAGTTCTTC. This codes for CAISVDGSSSNEQFF. The chain employs TRBV10-3 and TRBJ2-1; D gene unclear. V gave up 4 bases and J gave up 6 bases, with 16 bases separating them. The CDR3 contains 15 residues. Germline V lookup: CDR1 ENHRY, CDR2 SYGVKD.